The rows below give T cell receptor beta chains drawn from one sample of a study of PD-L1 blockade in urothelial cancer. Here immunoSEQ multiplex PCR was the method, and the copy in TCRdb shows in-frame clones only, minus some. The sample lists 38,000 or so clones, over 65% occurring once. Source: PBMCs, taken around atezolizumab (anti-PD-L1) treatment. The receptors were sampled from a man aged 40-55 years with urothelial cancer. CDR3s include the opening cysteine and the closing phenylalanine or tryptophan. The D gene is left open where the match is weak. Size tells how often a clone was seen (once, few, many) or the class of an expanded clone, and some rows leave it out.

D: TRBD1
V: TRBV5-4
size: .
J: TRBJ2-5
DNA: TGTGCCAGCAGTTTACGACAGGGCCGACAAGAGACCCAGTACTTC
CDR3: CASSLRQGRQETQYF

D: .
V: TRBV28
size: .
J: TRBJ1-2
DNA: TGTGCCAGCAGCTCAGGGGCCCTGTTATATGGCTACACCTTC
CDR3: CASSSGALLYGYTF

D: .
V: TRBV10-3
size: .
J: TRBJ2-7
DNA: TGTGCCATCAGCGGGACACTGAGCTCCTACGAGCAGTACTTC
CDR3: CAISGTLSSYEQYF

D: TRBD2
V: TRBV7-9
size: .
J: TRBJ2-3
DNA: TGTGCCAGCAGCTTATCTGGCGGGAGTGCAGATACGCAGTATTTT
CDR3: CASSLSGGSADTQYF

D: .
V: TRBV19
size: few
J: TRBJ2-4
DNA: TGTGCCAGTGGCCTAGTAGGAGGAAACATTCAGTACTTC
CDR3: CASGLVGGNIQYF

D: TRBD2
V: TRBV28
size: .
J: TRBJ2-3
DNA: TGTGCCAGCAGCCTAGCGGGGGGAGAGGATACGCAGTATTTT
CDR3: CASSLAGGEDTQYF

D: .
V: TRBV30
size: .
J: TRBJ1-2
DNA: TGTGCCTGGACGGTTGTAGGGGATGGCTACACCTTC
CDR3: CAWTVVGDGYTF

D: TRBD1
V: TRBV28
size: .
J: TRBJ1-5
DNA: TGTGCCAGCAGATCTTCGGGACAGGGCGTTCAGCCCCAGCATTTT
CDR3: CASRSSGQGVQPQHF

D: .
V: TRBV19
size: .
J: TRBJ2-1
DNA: TGTGCCAGTAGTATAGGGGGCTCACAGCCTCAACAATTCTTC
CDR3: CASSIGGSQPQQFF

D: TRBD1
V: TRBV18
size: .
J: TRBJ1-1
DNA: TGTGCCAGCTCACTTCAGGGGACAGGGCTGAACACTGAAGCTTTCTTT
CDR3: CASSLQGTGLNTEAFF

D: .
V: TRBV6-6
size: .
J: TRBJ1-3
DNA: TGTGCCACGCGTGAGGGAAACACCATATATTTT
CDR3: CATREGNTIYF

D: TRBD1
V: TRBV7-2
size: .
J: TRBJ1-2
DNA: TGTGCCAGCACTAGGGACAGGACTTATGGCTACACCTTC
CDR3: CASTRDRTYGYTF

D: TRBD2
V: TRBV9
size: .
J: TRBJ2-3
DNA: TGTGCCAGCAGCGTCTTAGCGGGAGGGAGCACAGATACGCAGTATTTT
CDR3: CASSVLAGGSTDTQYF

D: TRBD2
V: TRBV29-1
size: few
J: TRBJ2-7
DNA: TGCAGCGTTGAAGTTAGGGGAACTAGCGGGAGATCCTACGAGCAGTACTTC
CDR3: CSVEVRGTSGRSYEQYF

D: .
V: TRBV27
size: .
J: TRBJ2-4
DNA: TGTGCCAGCAGTTTAACGGACACCATAGCCAAAAACATTCAGTACTTC
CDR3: CASSLTDTIAKNIQYF

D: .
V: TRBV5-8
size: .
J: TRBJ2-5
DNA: TGTGCCAGCAGCCCCGGGAGACGGGCTCTGGGGGAGACCCAGTACTTC
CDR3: CASSPGRRALGETQYF

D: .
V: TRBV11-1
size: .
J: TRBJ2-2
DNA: TGTGCCAGCAGCTCGTGGACAGCGAACACCGGGGAGCTGTTTTTT
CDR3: CASSSWTANTGELFF

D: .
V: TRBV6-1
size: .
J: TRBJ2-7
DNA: TGTGCCAGCAGTGAAGGGTTAGCGGCGGAGTACTTC
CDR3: CASSEGLAAEYF

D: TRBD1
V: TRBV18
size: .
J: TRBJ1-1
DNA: TGTGCCAGCTCACCACAGGGGGCGCAAGCTGAAGCTTTCTTT
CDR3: CASSPQGAQAEAFF

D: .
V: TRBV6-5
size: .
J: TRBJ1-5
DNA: TGTGCCAGCAGTTACACAGGGCCGTATAGCAATCAGCCCCAGCATTTT
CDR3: CASSYTGPYSNQPQHF

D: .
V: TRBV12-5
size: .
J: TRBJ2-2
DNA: TGTGCTAGTGGTACATACACCGGGGAGCTGTTTTTT
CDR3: CASGTYTGELFF

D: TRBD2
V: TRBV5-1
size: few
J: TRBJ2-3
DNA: TGCGCCAGCAGCTGGTCGGGAGGGACGACAGATACGCAGTATTTT
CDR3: CASSWSGGTTDTQYF

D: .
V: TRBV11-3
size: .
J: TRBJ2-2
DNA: TGTGCCAGCAGTTCTTCAAAGGACTACTACACCGGGGAGCTGTTTTTT
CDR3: CASSSSKDYYTGELFF

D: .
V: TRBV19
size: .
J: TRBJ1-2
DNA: TGTGCCAGTAGTAAGAGGGTACAGGGCGACTATGGCTACACCTTC
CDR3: CASSKRVQGDYGYTF

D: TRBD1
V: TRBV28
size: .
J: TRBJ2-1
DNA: TGTGCCAGCAGTTTAAGGGGCCCGGGACAGGTACGCAATGAGCAGTTCTTC
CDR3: CASSLRGPGQVRNEQFF

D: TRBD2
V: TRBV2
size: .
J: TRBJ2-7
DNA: TGTGCCAGCAGTGAGCAGGGACTAGCGGGAGACGAGCAGTACTTC
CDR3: CASSEQGLAGDEQYF

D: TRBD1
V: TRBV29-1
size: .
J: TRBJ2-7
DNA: TGCAGCGTCCGGGACAGGTTAGGCTACGAGCAGTACTTC
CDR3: CSVRDRLGYEQYF

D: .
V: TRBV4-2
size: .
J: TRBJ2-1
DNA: TGTGCCAGCAGCCAAGATAACAGCGGTGAGGAGCAGTTCTTC
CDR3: CASSQDNSGEEQFF

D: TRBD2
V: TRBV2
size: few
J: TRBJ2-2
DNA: TGTGCCAGCAAGGACGGACTAGCGGGAGGGCAGCGGATCGGGGAGCTGTTTTTT
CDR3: CASKDGLAGGQRIGELFF

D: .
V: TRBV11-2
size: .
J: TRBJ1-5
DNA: TGTGCCAGCAGTCCTCCCAATCAGCCCCAGCATTTT
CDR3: CASSPPNQPQHF

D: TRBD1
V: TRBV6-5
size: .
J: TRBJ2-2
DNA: TGTGCCAGCAGCACGACAGGGGTGGGCACCGGGGAGCTGTTTTTT
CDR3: CASSTTGVGTGELFF

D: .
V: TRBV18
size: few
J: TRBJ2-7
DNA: TGTGCCAGCTCAAAGGGCAGGGACTACGAGCAGTACTTC
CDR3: CASSKGRDYEQYF

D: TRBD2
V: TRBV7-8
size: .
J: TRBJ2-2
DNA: TGTGCCAGCAGCCCCCGGCTAGCGGGAGGGCAGGGCACCGGGGAGCTGTTTTTT
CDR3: CASSPRLAGGQGTGELFF

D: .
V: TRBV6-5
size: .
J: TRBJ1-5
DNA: TGTGCCAGCAGTTCGGGGCCGAGGAGGGATCAGCCCCAGCATTTT
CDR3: CASSSGPRRDQPQHF

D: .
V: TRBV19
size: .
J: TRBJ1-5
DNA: TGTGCCAGTACAGTGGCCCGGGGGCCCCAGCATTTT
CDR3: CASTVARGPQHF

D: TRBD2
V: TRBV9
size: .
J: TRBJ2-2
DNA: TGTGCCAGCACCCGGGGGGGCGAGGAGCTGTTTTTT
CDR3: CASTRGGEELFF

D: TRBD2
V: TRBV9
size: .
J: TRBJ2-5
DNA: TGTGCCAGCAGCGTAGCTCCCAGCGGGAGCCAAGAGACCCAGTACTTC
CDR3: CASSVAPSGSQETQYF

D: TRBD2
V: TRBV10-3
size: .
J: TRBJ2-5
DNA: TGTGCCATCAGAAAGGGACTAGCGGGAGGAGAGGAGACCCAGTACTTC
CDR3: CAIRKGLAGGEETQYF

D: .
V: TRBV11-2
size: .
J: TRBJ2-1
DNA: TGTGCCAGCAGCCTCGGCAGGAATGAGCAGTTCTTC
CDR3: CASSLGRNEQFF

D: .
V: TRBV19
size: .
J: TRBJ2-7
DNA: TGTGCCAGTAGTGTAAACGGAGGGGCGAGCGAGCAGTACTTC
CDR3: CASSVNGGASEQYF

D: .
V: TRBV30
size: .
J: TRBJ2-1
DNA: TGTGCCTGGAGTTTGAGTGTCTCCTACAATGAGCAGTTCTTC
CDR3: CAWSLSVSYNEQFF

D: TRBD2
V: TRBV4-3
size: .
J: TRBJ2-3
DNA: TGCGCCAGCAGCCGATTGACCCAGGGAACGGGAGGGAGGGCAGATACGCAGTATTTT
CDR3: CASSRLTQGTGGRADTQYF